Following are 5 T cell receptor beta chains from one sample sequenced in a study of blood T cells in healthy people across ages. PCR was performed a second time for about 7 to 11 cycles using a sample-barcoded 5' primer and a J-beta primer mix. MiXCR was run by TCRdb on the 5' RACE reads, yielding one entry per CDR3 protein. The repertoire has 700,000 to 850,000 distinct CDR3 sequences, roughly 50% of them found once; the top ten carry about 38%. The sample comprised blood. These receptors all stem from a man aged 80 or over in good health.

The V gene is TRBV29-1, the J gene TRBJ2-5; TRBD2 aligns across 7 bases. V was pared by 2 bases and J by 5 bases, with 14 bases of the junction left unmatched. The CDR3 sequence is 16 residues long. CDR1 is SQVTM, CDR2 ANQGSEA, per germline. The CDR3 DNA reads as TGCAGCGTTGAAATTAATAAGGGCGGGGGTGGCGAGACCCAGTACTTC. Translated: CSVEINKGGGGETQYF.

The V gene is TRBV12-3 or TRBV12-4, the J gene TRBJ1-1; tentatively, D is TRBD1 (6 bases). The length of the CDR3 is 14 residues. V was trimmed by 5 bases and J by 5 bases, leaving 15 bases between them. The CDR3 sequence: CASSPWGARTEAFF. DNA of the CDR3: TGTGCCAGCAGTCCGTGGGGGGCGCGGACTGAAGCTTTCTTT.

The gene calls are TRBV7-9 and TRBJ2-1, with 7 bases matching TRBD2. V shed 3 bases and J 0 bases; nucleotides not matched to a gene: 8. There are 17 residues in the CDR3. From germline, CDR1 is SEHNR and CDR2 FQNEAQ (reference sequence). The CDR3 loop reads CASSFPSSGSSYNEQFF. The CDR3 nucleotides read TGTGCCAGCAGCTTCCCCTCTAGCGGAAGCTCCTACAATGAGCAGTTCTTC.

This clonotype has only a few counts. Here the CDR3 reads CSARGTSILYEQYF. The CDR3, as DNA: TGCAGTGCTAGAGGGACTAGCATCTTGTACGAGCAGTACTTC. The gene calls are TRBV20-1 and TRBJ2-7; 8 bases align to TRBD2. This CDR3 has 14 amino acids. Trimming cost V 1 base and J 4 bases; bases outside gene matches: 6. Per germline, CDR1 DFQATT and CDR2 SNEGSKA (reference sequence).

The CDR3 is CASSYDRVEEKLFF. The CDR3 nucleotides are TGTGCCAGCAGCTATGACAGGGTAGAGGAAAAACTGTTTTTT. The chain links TRBV28 to TRBJ1-4; 7 nucleotides line up with TRBD1. Germline-derived CDR1 and CDR2 are MDHEN and SYDVKM. Losses at the gene ends were 6 bases for V and 8 bases for J; bases not matched to a gene: 9. The CDR3 has 14 amino acids.